A single sample gave rise to the 16 T cell receptor beta chains below, sequenced in a study of post-analysis software for immune sequencing data. Whole-study results and caveats: A handful of TRBV segments were more frequent in patients than controls; TRBV5-6, TRBV5-1 and TRBV20-1 belonged to this group.

Prepared TCR beta cDNA libraries contained unique molecular identifiers. TCRdb processed the PCR reads anew with MiXCR; each CDR3 protein has one entry. Of approximately 690,000 distinct CDR3 sequences listed, around 60% are singletons. Their target antigens are unknown. Specimen: blood. The receptors were sampled from a girl aged 2 to 10 with multiple sclerosis.

The chain combines TRBV5-6 with TRBJ2-3; the D call may be TRBD1 or TRBD2 (7 bases each). The CDR3 consists of 21 residues. V shed 4 bases and J shed 0 bases, with 30 bases lying between them. Per the germline V gene, CDR1 is SGHDT and CDR2 is YYEEEE. The CDR3 here is CASSHESLQGDYLYSTDTQYF. The CDR3 bases are TGTGCCAGCAGCCACGAATCCCTTCAGGGGGACTACCTTTATAGCACAGATACGCAGTATTTT.

The table lists this clonotype with a few counts. The chain recombines TRBV9 with TRBJ2-5, with D perhaps TRBD1 (5 bases). The CDR3 is made up of 14 amino acids. Trimming shortened V by 2 bases and J by 1 base, and 9 bases separated the two germline ends. The germline gives CDR1 SGDLS, CDR2 YYNGEE. The CDR3 is CASSVRQTQETQYF. The CDR3 nucleotides are TGTGCCAGCAGCGTCCGACAGACCCAAGAGACCCAGTACTTC.

This chain uses TRBV27 with TRBJ2-1; 12 nucleotides line up with TRBD2. Germline trimming cut 3 bases from V and 7 bases from J; bases unmatched to any gene: 10. This CDR3 comprises 17 residues. Germline CDR1 reads MNHEY; CDR2 reads SMNVEV (reference sequence). The CDR3 spells CASSFLAGGPVSNEQFF. The CDR3 DNA follows: TGTGCCAGCAGTTTCCTAGCGGGAGGGCCAGTGAGTAATGAGCAGTTCTTC.

The chain uses TRBV6-5 and TRBJ1-1; D remains unclear. The V gene's germline CDR1 is MNHEY and CDR2 SVGAGI. There are 15 residues in the CDR3. Deletions cut 2 bases from V and 1 base from J, with 11 bases between. The CDR3 spells CASSYDEARNTEAFF. The CDR3, as DNA: TGTGCCAGCAGTTACGATGAGGCGAGGAACACTGAAGCTTTCTTT.

This clonotype was observed once. This chain links TRBV29-1 with TRBJ2-4, with D tentatively TRBD1 or TRBD2 (5 bases each). The DNA matches TRBJ2-7 better at its end, which makes the J call doubtful. This CDR3 comprises 11 residues. Germline CDR1 reads SQVTM; CDR2 reads ANQGSEA. CDR3 residues: CSSQLGDEQYF. The DNA for the CDR3 is TGCAGCTCCCAACTGGGGGACGAGCAGTACTTC.

This chain uses TRBV20-1 with TRBJ1-6, with D unclear. V was pared by 3 bases and J by 10 bases, with 19 bases between. The length of the CDR3 is 15 residues. Germline-derived CDR1 and CDR2 are DFQATT and SNEGSKA (reference sequence). The CDR3 DNA reads TGCAGTGCTAGCAGAGTATCGTCACAGAGATCACCCCTCCACTTT. It codes for CSASRVSSQRSPLHF.

The genes are TRBV7-2 and TRBJ2-1; D remains ambiguous. The germline V gene encodes CDR1 SGHTA and CDR2 FQGNSA. V lost 4 bases and J 7 bases, leaving 14 bases between the germline ends. The CDR3 is made up of 14 amino acids. CDR3 amino acids: CASSYPGRQNEQFF. The CDR3 DNA follows: TGTGCCAGCAGCTATCCCGGAAGGCAGAATGAGCAGTTCTTC.

This clonotype appeared once. The chain recombines TRBV5-5 with TRBJ2-7; weak D call: TRBD1 (6 bases). Gene TRBJ2-5 matches the end of the DNA better, so the J call may be wrong. Germline CDR1 SGHKS, CDR2 YYEKEE (reference sequence). The CDR3 covers 14 residues. CDR3 bases: TGTGCCAGCAGCTTGGATGGGGGCAGGGAGACCCAGTACTTC. Its protein is CASSLDGGRETQYF.

Worth noting for this clonotype: One junction end disagrees with the germline gene, perhaps due to a read error. The J gene is TRBJ2-7, the V gene TRBV7-8; D perhaps matches TRBD1 (8 bases). The CDR3 consists of 15 residues. Germline V gene lookup returns CDR1 SGHVS and CDR2 FQNEAQ. Here the CDR3 DNA reads TGCGCCAGCAGCCGAGCGGGACAGGCAGCCTACGAGCAGTACTTC. Protein: CASSRAGQAAYEQYF.

This clonotype was observed once. The chain recombines TRBV4-1 with TRBJ2-1; D uncertain. Trimming left V 7 bases short and J 4 bases short, with 17 bases between. CDR3 size: 15 residues. Germline values: CDR1 MGHRA, CDR2 YSYEKL. The CDR3 nucleotides are TGCGCCAGCAAAGTCAGTCTCCCCCGGTACAATGAGCAGTTCTTC. It is translated as CASKVSLPRYNEQFF.

The chain employs TRBV5-6 and TRBJ2-3, with TRBD1 matching 8 bases. J gave up 4 bases and V 4 bases, and 8 bases lay outside the gene matches. The CDR3 is 15 amino acids. Per the germline V gene, CDR1 is SGHDT and CDR2 is YYEEEE. CDR3 in DNA: TGTGCCAGCAGCCCCTCTACAGGGGGTGCAGATACGCAGTATTTT. This sequence encodes CASSPSTGGADTQYF.

The table lists this clonotype with a count of one. This chain connects TRBV4-1 to TRBJ2-5; 11 bases are a match to TRBD2. The J call could be wrong; TRBJ2-7 is a better fit for the DNA end. CDR3 length equals 17 residues. Germline V gene sequence: CDR1 MGHRA, CDR2 YSYEKL. CDR3 loop: CASSHQGTGTSGYEQYF. The DNA for the CDR3 is TGCGCCAGCAGCCATCAAGGGACCGGGACTAGCGGCTACGAGCAGTACTTC.

The chain carries TRBV14 and TRBJ2-1; TRBD1 might be the D (5 bases). The V and J ends lost 1 base and 7 bases respectively, with 8 bases between them. The CDR3 consists of 13 residues. CDR1 SGHDN and CDR2 FVKESK come from the germline V gene. In DNA, the CDR3 is TGTGCCAGCAGCCAAGGCAACAGGAATGAGCAGTTCTTC. The encoded protein is CASSQGNRNEQFF.

The chain couples TRBV7-9 to TRBJ1-6; D remains ambiguous. From germline, CDR1 is SEHNR and CDR2 FQNEAQ (reference sequence). The CDR3 covers 15 residues. Trimming shortened V by 3 bases and J by 3 bases, and 9 bases separated the two germline ends. The CDR3 DNA sequence: TGTGCCAGCAGCTTTAGTCCCCGCTATAATTCACCCCTCCACTTT. It is translated as CASSFSPRYNSPLHF.

The CDR3: CASSLQGGGHDQPQHF. The CDR3 DNA follows: TGTGCCAGCAGCCTACAGGGAGGGGGTCACGATCAGCCCCAGCATTTT. The chain links TRBV5-6 to TRBJ1-5, with a weak D call TRBD1 (6 bases). The CDR3 consists of 16 residues. V dropped 4 bases and J dropped 5 bases, with 19 bases sitting between them. Per germline, CDR1 SGHDT and CDR2 YYEEEE.

This rearrangement joins TRBV12-3 or TRBV12-4 to TRBJ1-2; 7 bases match TRBD1. With 1 base clipped from V and 8 bases from J, the junction kept 7 bases outside the gene matches. The CDR3 is 14 residues long. CDR3 sequence: CASSLVRQGVGYTF. The CDR3 bases are TGTGCCAGCAGTTTAGTGAGGCAGGGGGTAGGCTACACCTTC.